This TCR beta chain was captured in a study of blood T cell repertoires in COVID-19. Losses at the gene ends were 2 bases for V and 5 bases for J; bases not matched to a gene: 5. The CDR3 length is 15 residues. Germline lookup yields CDR1 MNHNS and CDR2 SASEGT. Data came from immunoSEQ multiplex PCR; TCRdb stores just in-frame clones and leaves some out. The profile shows 200,000 or so clones, roughly 80% of them singletons. The chain recombines TRBV6-1 with TRBJ2-5; 10 bases agree with TRBD1. This clonotype was obtained from a woman in her twenties or thirties with acute or convalescent COVID-19. The sequenced sample was peripheral blood. The CDR3 DNA reads TGTGCCAGCAGTGAACAGGGACAGGGGTGGGAGACCCAGTACTTC. Protein: CASSEQGQGWETQYF.